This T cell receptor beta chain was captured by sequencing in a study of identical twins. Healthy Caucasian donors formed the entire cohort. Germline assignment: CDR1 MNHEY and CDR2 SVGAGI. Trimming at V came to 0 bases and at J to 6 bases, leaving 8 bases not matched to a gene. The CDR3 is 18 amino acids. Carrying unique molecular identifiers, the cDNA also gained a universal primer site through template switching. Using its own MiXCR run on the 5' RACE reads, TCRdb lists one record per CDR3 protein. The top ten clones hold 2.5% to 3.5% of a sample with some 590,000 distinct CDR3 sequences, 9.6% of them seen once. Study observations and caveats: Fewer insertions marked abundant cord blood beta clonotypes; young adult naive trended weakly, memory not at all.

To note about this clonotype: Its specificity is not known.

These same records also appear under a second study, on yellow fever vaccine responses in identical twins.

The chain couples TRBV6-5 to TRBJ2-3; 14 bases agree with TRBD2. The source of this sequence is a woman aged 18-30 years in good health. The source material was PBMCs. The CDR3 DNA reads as TGTGCCAGCAGTTACTCGCTGACTAGCGGGGGGGCTTTCGATACGCAGTATTTT. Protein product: CASSYSLTSGGAFDTQYF.